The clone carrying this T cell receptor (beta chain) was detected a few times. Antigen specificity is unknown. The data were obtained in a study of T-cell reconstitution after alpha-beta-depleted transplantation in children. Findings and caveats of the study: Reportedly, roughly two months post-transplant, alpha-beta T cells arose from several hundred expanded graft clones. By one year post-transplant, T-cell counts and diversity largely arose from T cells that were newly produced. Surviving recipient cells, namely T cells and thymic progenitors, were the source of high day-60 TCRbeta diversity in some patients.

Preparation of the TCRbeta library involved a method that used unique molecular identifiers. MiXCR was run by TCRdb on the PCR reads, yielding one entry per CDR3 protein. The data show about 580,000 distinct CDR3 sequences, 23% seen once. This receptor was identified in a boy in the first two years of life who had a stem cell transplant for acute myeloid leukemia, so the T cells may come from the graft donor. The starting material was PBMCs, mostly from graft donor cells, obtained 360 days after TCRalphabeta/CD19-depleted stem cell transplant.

Written as DNA, the CDR3 is TGTGCCAGCAGCCCAGACGGGGGTCAGGGGTCAGGGAACATTCAGTACTTC. Translating it yields CASSPDGGQGSGNIQYF. J is TRBJ2-4 and V is TRBV7-9; possibly TRBD1 or TRBD2 for D (6 bases each). V gave up 5 bases and J gave up 7 bases, with 24 bases separating them. The CDR3 runs 17 residues. CDR1 and CDR2 from the germline V gene are SEHNR and FQNEAQ (reference sequence). Supplemented by reference TRBV7-9 and TRBJ2-4, the full variable domain reads DTGVSQNPRHKITKRGQNVTFRCDPISEHNRLYWYRQTLGQGPEFLTYFQNEAQLEKSRLLSDRFSAERPKGSFSTLEIQRTEQGDSAMYLCASSPDGGQGSGNIQYFGAGTRLSVL.